These T cell receptor beta chains were read from a single sample in a study of blood T cell repertoires in COVID-19. The table came from immunoSEQ multiplex PCR; TCRdb's copy has only in-frame clones and leaves some out. The sample yields 69,000 or so clones, approximately 78% seen once. Sequencing input: peripheral blood. These receptors all stem from a woman of 80 years or more with acute or convalescent COVID-19. Both conserved end residues are part of each CDR3. The order of the fields is J gene, clone size, D gene, V gene, CDR3 protein, CDR3 DNA. The D gene is left open where the match is weak. Rows may omit the clone size; those that give it use once, few, many or a size class.

J: TRBJ2-3
size: NA
D: TRBD2
V: TRBV2
CDR3: CASGRQRDSATQYF
DNA: TGTGCCAGCGGAAGACAGCGGGACTCTGCTACGCAGTATTTT

J: TRBJ2-5
size: NA
D: NA
V: TRBV11-2
CDR3: CASSLDREAIVKETQYF
DNA: TGTGCCAGCAGCTTAGATAGAGAGGCTATTGTAAAAGAGACCCAGTACTTC

J: TRBJ1-4
size: NA
D: NA
V: TRBV12-3/TRBV12-4
CDR3: CASGGRVREKLFF
DNA: TGTGCCAGCGGGGGGAGAGTAAGGGAAAAACTGTTTTTT

J: TRBJ1-2
size: NA
D: TRBD1
V: TRBV5-8
CDR3: CASTSQGGDFNYGYTF
DNA: TGTGCCAGCACCTCACAGGGGGGGGACTTTAACTATGGCTACACCTTC

J: TRBJ2-7
size: NA
D: TRBD1
V: TRBV19
CDR3: CASSKGQGGVYEQYF
DNA: TGTGCCAGTAGTAAAGGACAGGGGGGTGTCTACGAGCAGTACTTC

J: TRBJ1-1
size: NA
D: NA
V: TRBV7-2
CDR3: CASRINTWQNTEAFF
DNA: TGTGCCAGCAGGATTAATACCTGGCAGAACACTGAAGCTTTCTTT

J: TRBJ1-1
size: few
D: NA
V: TRBV24-1
CDR3: CATSAPVNTEAFF
DNA: TGTGCCACCAGTGCCCCGGTGAACACTGAAGCTTTCTTT

J: TRBJ2-5
size: few
D: TRBD2
V: TRBV5-1
CDR3: CASSLGPSGGAVETQYF
DNA: TGCGCCAGCAGCTTGGGTCCTAGCGGGGGGGCCGTAGAGACCCAGTACTTC

J: TRBJ1-5
size: NA
D: TRBD1
V: TRBV4-1
CDR3: CASEGAYQPQHF
DNA: TGCGCCAGCGAGGGGGCCTATCAGCCCCAGCATTTT

J: TRBJ2-5
size: NA
D: NA
V: TRBV3-1/TRBV3-2
CDR3: CASSQVTAGATQYF
DNA: TGTGCCAGCAGCCAAGTAACTGCCGGTGCAACCCAGTACTTC

J: TRBJ2-7
size: NA
D: TRBD1
V: TRBV19
CDR3: CASSPAGTGLYEQYF
DNA: TGTGCCAGTAGTCCGGCCGGGACAGGGCTCTACGAGCAGTACTTC

J: TRBJ1-1
size: few
D: NA
V: TRBV6-1
CDR3: CASSEPDTEAFF
DNA: TGTGCCAGCAGTGAACCCGACACTGAAGCTTTCTTT

J: TRBJ2-5
size: NA
D: TRBD1
V: TRBV5-6
CDR3: CASSRRQGYQETQYF
DNA: TGTGCCAGCAGCAGGAGACAGGGGTACCAAGAGACCCAGTACTTC

J: TRBJ1-1
size: NA
D: TRBD1
V: TRBV6-1
CDR3: CASSETRQGTTEAFF
DNA: TGTGCCAGCAGTGAAACTCGACAGGGAACCACTGAAGCTTTCTTT

J: TRBJ1-2
size: NA
D: TRBD1
V: TRBV6-2/TRBV6-3
CDR3: CASSYSGQGGLHTF
DNA: TGTGCCAGCAGTTACTCGGGACAGGGGGGACTCCACACCTTC

J: TRBJ2-3
size: NA
D: NA
V: TRBV18
CDR3: CASSPRQATDTQYF
DNA: TGTGCCAGCTCACCAAGACAGGCCACAGATACGCAGTATTTT

J: TRBJ1-2
size: NA
D: NA
V: TRBV7-9
CDR3: CASSLVQYGYTF
DNA: TGTGCCAGCAGCTTAGTCCAATATGGCTACACCTTC

J: TRBJ1-1
size: NA
D: TRBD1
V: TRBV5-1
CDR3: CASSPTGDTEAFF
DNA: TGCGCCAGCAGTCCGACAGGGGACACTGAAGCTTTCTTT

J: TRBJ1-2
size: NA
D: NA
V: TRBV15
CDR3: CATSRATGGHYGYTF
DNA: TGTGCCACCAGCAGAGCGACAGGTGGTCACTATGGCTACACCTTC

J: TRBJ1-5
size: once
D: TRBD1
V: TRBV19
CDR3: CASKPAGTGSNQPQHF
DNA: TGTGCCAGTAAGCCAGCAGGGACAGGGAGCAATCAGCCCCAGCATTTT

J: TRBJ2-2
size: NA
D: TRBD1
V: TRBV19
CDR3: CASSPRQGWETGELFF
DNA: TGTGCCAGTAGTCCCCGACAGGGGTGGGAGACCGGGGAGCTGTTTTTT

J: TRBJ1-2
size: NA
D: TRBD1
V: TRBV5-1
CDR3: CASSISGQGPSYGYTF
DNA: TGCGCCAGCAGCATCTCGGGACAGGGGCCTTCCTATGGCTACACCTTC

J: TRBJ1-2
size: NA
D: TRBD1
V: TRBV5-4
CDR3: CASSLSGTANYGYTF
DNA: TGTGCCAGCAGCTTGTCCGGGACAGCTAACTATGGCTACACCTTC

J: TRBJ2-1
size: NA
D: NA
V: TRBV5-1
CDR3: CASSYGTPNEQFF
DNA: TGCGCCAGCAGCTACGGGACACCGAATGAGCAGTTCTTC

J: TRBJ1-4
size: NA
D: TRBD1
V: TRBV23-1
CDR3: CASSPSGQGNEKLFF
DNA: TGCGCCAGCAGCCCATCAGGACAGGGTAATGAAAAACTGTTTTTT

J: TRBJ1-1
size: NA
D: NA
V: TRBV10-1
CDR3: CASSERQLNTEAFF
DNA: TGCGCCAGCAGTGAAAGACAATTGAACACTGAAGCTTTCTTT

J: TRBJ2-7
size: NA
D: NA
V: TRBV6-5
CDR3: CASRLPIQGEQYF
DNA: TGTGCCAGCCGTCTCCCGATTCAGGGCGAGCAGTACTTC

J: TRBJ1-3
size: NA
D: NA
V: TRBV11-2
CDR3: CASRRLTRDSRPGNTIYF
DNA: TGTGCCAGCAGAAGACTTACCCGGGACTCTAGGCCTGGAAACACCATATATTTT

J: TRBJ2-5
size: NA
D: TRBD1
V: TRBV9
CDR3: CASSVGQGVWETQYF
DNA: TGTGCCAGCAGCGTAGGACAGGGGGTTTGGGAGACCCAGTACTTC

J: TRBJ2-1
size: NA
D: NA
V: TRBV7-9
CDR3: CASSLRGPYNEQFF
DNA: TGTGCCAGCAGCCTTCGCGGGCCCTACAATGAGCAGTTCTTC

J: TRBJ1-1
size: NA
D: NA
V: TRBV3-1/TRBV3-2
CDR3: CASSRAPPPVTEAFF
DNA: TGTGCCAGCAGTCGAGCCCCCCCTCCGGTCACTGAAGCTTTCTTT

J: TRBJ2-5
size: once
D: TRBD2
V: TRBV5-1
CDR3: CASSLLAGGQETQYF
DNA: TGCGCCAGCAGTTTACTAGCGGGGGGCCAAGAGACCCAGTACTTC

J: TRBJ2-3
size: NA
D: NA
V: TRBV30
CDR3: CAWRPLGGGTDTQYF
DNA: TGTGCCTGGAGACCCCTGGGTGGGGGGACAGATACGCAGTATTTT

J: TRBJ2-5
size: NA
D: NA
V: TRBV6-4
CDR3: CASSLNREETQYF
DNA: TGTGCCAGCAGCCTTAACAGAGAAGAGACCCAGTACTTC

J: TRBJ1-2
size: once
D: TRBD1
V: TRBV30
CDR3: CALRDSRYTF
DNA: TGTGCCTTACGGGACAGCCGCTACACCTTC

J: TRBJ1-1
size: NA
D: NA
V: TRBV29-1
CDR3: CSVKGGLNTEAFF
DNA: TGCAGCGTGAAAGGCGGCCTGAACACTGAAGCTTTCTTT

J: TRBJ2-2
size: NA
D: NA
V: TRBV7-9
CDR3: CASTQATNTGELFF
DNA: TGTGCCAGCACCCAGGCAACGAACACCGGGGAGCTGTTTTTT

J: TRBJ2-2
size: NA
D: NA
V: TRBV6-6
CDR3: CASIPGQNTGELFF
DNA: TGTGCCAGCATCCCGGGACAGAACACCGGGGAGCTGTTTTTT

J: TRBJ1-1
size: NA
D: TRBD1
V: TRBV19
CDR3: CASSIDDRGRTEAFF
DNA: TGTGCCAGTAGTATAGACGACAGGGGGCGAACTGAAGCTTTCTTT

J: TRBJ1-2
size: NA
D: NA
V: TRBV5-1
CDR3: CASSATGNYGYTF
DNA: TGCGCCAGCAGCGCTACAGGGAACTATGGCTACACCTTC

J: TRBJ2-4
size: NA
D: TRBD1
V: TRBV18
CDR3: CASSPLEGAQNIQYF
DNA: TGTGCCAGCTCACCACTCGAGGGGGCCCAAAACATTCAGTACTTC

J: TRBJ2-1
size: NA
D: TRBD1
V: TRBV20-1
CDR3: CSASLPRRDSLSYNEQFF
DNA: TGCAGTGCTAGTCTTCCTCGTCGGGACAGCCTCTCCTACAATGAGCAGTTCTTC

J: TRBJ2-7
size: NA
D: NA
V: TRBV10-3
CDR3: CAIRGTSRSYEQYF
DNA: TGTGCCATCAGGGGGACATCAAGGTCTTACGAGCAGTACTTC

J: TRBJ2-5
size: NA
D: NA
V: TRBV6-5
CDR3: CASRQEWRGETQYF
DNA: TGTGCCAGCAGGCAGGAGTGGCGGGGAGAGACCCAGTACTTC

J: TRBJ1-2
size: once
D: NA
V: TRBV24-1
CDR3: CATSDFRGYGYTF
DNA: TGTGCCACCAGTGATTTTAGGGGCTATGGCTACACCTTC

J: TRBJ1-3
size: NA
D: NA
V: TRBV5-4
CDR3: CASSLDSGSGNTIYF
DNA: TGTGCCAGCAGCTTGGATTCGGGCTCTGGAAACACCATATATTTT

J: TRBJ2-2
size: NA
D: TRBD1
V: TRBV3-1/TRBV3-2
CDR3: CASSPDRGRYAGELFF
DNA: TGTGCCAGCAGCCCCGACAGGGGGCGATACGCCGGGGAGCTGTTTTTT

J: TRBJ2-1
size: NA
D: TRBD1
V: TRBV10-3
CDR3: CAIRPGQGGNEQFF
DNA: TGTGCCATCAGGCCGGGACAGGGTGGCAATGAGCAGTTCTTC

J: TRBJ2-5
size: NA
D: TRBD1
V: TRBV19
CDR3: CASSIGGTGGTETQYF
DNA: TGTGCCAGTAGTATAGGGGGGACAGGGGGGACGGAGACCCAGTACTTC

J: TRBJ1-3
size: NA
D: NA
V: TRBV15
CDR3: CATSRAGGPSGNTIYF
DNA: TGTGCCACCAGCAGAGCCGGGGGACCCTCTGGAAACACCATATATTTT

J: TRBJ2-1
size: NA
D: TRBD2
V: TRBV3-1/TRBV3-2
CDR3: CASSQRYRGGWFF
DNA: TGTGCCAGCAGTCAACGGTACCGCGGGGGATGGTTCTTC

J: TRBJ2-7
size: NA
D: TRBD1
V: TRBV7-8
CDR3: CASSRQGSSYEQYF
DNA: TGTGCCAGCAGCAGACAGGGAAGCTCCTACGAGCAGTACTTC

J: TRBJ1-1
size: few
D: NA
V: TRBV19
CDR3: CASTPAANTEAFF
DNA: TGTGCCAGTACTCCGGCGGCAAACACTGAAGCTTTCTTT

J: TRBJ2-1
size: once
D: TRBD2
V: TRBV5-1
CDR3: CASSLTSGGNNEQFF
DNA: TGCGCCAGCAGCTTGACTAGCGGGGGTAACAATGAGCAGTTCTTC

J: TRBJ2-1
size: NA
D: NA
V: TRBV15
CDR3: CATSRERGRYNEQFF
DNA: TGTGCCACCAGCAGAGAACGGGGGAGGTACAATGAGCAGTTCTTC

J: TRBJ2-4
size: NA
D: TRBD1
V: TRBV7-9
CDR3: CASSLGGGQAKNIQYF
DNA: TGTGCCAGCAGCTTAGGAGGGGGCCAAGCCAAAAACATTCAGTACTTC